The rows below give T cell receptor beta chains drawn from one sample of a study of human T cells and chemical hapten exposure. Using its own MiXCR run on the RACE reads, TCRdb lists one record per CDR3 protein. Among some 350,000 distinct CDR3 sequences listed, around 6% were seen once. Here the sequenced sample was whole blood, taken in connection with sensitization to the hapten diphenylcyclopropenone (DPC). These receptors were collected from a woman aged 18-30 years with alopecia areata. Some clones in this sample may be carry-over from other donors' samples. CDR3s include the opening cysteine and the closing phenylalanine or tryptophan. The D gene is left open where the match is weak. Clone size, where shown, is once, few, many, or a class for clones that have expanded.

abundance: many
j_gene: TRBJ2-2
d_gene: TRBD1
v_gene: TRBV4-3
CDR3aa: CASSQERTGGVIGELFF
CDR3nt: TGCGCCAGCAGCCAGGAACGGACAGGGGGGGTCATCGGGGAGCTGTTTTTT

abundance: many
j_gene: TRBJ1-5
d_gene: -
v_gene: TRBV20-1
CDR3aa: CSARERSGQPQHF
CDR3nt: TGCAGTGCCCGGGAGAGGAGCGGTCAGCCCCAGCATTTT

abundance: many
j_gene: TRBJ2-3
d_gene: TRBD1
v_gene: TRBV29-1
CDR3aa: CSVEGDRGSDTQYF
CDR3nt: TGCAGCGTTGAAGGGGACAGGGGGTCAGATACGCAGTATTTT

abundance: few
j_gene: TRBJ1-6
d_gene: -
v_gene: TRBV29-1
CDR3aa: CSVAGTENSPLHF
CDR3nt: TGCAGCGTCGCCGGGACTGAGAATTCACCCCTCCACTTT

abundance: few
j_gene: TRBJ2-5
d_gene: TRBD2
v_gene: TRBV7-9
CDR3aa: CASNKRASGEETQYF
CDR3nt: TGTGCCAGCAACAAGCGGGCTAGCGGGGAAGAGACCCAGTACTTC

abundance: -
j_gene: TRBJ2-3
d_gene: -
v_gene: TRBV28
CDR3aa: CAIEPGGTDTQYF
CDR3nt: TGTGCCATCGAGCCAGGGGGCACAGATACGCAGTATTTT

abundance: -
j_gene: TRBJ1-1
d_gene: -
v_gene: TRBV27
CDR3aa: CASSFGSDGEAFF
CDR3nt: TGTGCCAGCAGTTTCGGGTCGGACGGTGAAGCTTTCTTT

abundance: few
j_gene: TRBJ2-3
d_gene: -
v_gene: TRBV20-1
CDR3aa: CSARGGTAYTQYF
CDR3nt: TGCAGTGCTAGAGGGGGGACCGCCTATACGCAGTATTTT

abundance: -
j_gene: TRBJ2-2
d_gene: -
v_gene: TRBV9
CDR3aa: CASSVGAGDRSGELFF
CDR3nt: TGTGCCAGCAGCGTAGGAGCAGGGGACCGGAGCGGGGAGCTGTTTTTT

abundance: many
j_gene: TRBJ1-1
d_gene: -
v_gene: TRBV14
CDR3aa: CASSLWGRGMNTEAFF
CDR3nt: TGTGCCAGCAGCCTATGGGGCAGGGGAATGAACACTGAAGCTTTCTTT

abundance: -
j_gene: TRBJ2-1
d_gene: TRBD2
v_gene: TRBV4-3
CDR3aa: CASSQDSSGGAVYNEQFF
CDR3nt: TGCGCCAGCAGCCAAGACTCTAGCGGGGGGGCCGTATACAATGAGCAGTTCTTC

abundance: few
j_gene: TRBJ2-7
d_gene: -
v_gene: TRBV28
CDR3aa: CASSLGRDLYYEQYF
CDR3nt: TGTGCCAGCAGTTTGGGCCGGGACCTTTACTACGAGCAGTACTTC

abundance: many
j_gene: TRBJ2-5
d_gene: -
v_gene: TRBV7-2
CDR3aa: CASSFQGIRETQYF
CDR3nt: TGTGCCAGCAGCTTCCAGGGGATTCGAGAGACCCAGTACTTC

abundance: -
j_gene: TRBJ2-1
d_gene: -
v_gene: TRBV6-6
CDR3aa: CASSYPRGNEQFF
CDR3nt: TGTGCCAGCAGTTACCCCAGGGGAAATGAGCAGTTCTTC

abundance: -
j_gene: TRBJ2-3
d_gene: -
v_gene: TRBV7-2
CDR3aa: CASSLGIAEHTDTQYF
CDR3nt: TGTGCCAGCAGCCTGGGAATAGCGGAACACACAGATACGCAGTATTTT

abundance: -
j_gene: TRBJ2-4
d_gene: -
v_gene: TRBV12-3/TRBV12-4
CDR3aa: CASRKSAAIDRAKNIQYF
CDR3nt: TGTGCCAGCAGAAAAAGCGCCGCGATTGACAGAGCCAAAAACATTCAGTACTTC

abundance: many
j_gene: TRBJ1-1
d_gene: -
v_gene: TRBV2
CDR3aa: CASSDGGTFDEAFF
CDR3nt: TGTGCCAGCAGTGACGGAGGGACCTTCGATGAAGCTTTCTTT

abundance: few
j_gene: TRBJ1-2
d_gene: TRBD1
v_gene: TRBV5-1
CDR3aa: CASWDRGDAIYGYTF
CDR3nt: TGCGCCAGCTGGGACAGGGGTGATGCTATCTATGGCTACACCTTC

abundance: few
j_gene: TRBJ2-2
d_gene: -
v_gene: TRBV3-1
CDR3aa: CASSQEQLVAGELFF
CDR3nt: TGTGCCAGCAGCCAAGAGCAATTGGTGGCCGGGGAGCTGTTTTTT

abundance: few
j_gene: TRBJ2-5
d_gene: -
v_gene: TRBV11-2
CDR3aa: CASSLGPEILVTQYF
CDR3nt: TGTGCCAGCAGCTTAGGGCCGGAAATATTGGTTACCCAGTACTTC

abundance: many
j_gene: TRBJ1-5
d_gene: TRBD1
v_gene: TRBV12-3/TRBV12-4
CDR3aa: CASRDRGAQHF
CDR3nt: TGTGCCAGCAGAGACAGGGGGGCCCAGCATTTT

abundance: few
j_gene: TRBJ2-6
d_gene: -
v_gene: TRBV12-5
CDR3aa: CASGQSGANVLTF
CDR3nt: TGTGCTAGTGGGCAGTCTGGGGCCAACGTCCTGACTTTC

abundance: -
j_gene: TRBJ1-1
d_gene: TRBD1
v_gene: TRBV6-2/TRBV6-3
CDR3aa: CASRPETGGVDTEAFF
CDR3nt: TGTGCCAGCAGACCCGAGACAGGGGGCGTCGACACTGAAGCTTTCTTT